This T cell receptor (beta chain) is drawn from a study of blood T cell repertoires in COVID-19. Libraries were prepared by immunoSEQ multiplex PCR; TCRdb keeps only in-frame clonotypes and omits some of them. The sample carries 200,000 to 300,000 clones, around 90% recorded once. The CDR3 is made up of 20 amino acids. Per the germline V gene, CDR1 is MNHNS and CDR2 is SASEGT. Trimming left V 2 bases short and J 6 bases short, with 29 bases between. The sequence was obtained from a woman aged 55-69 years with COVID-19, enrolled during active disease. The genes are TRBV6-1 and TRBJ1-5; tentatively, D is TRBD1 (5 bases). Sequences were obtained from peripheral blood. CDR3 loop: CASSELPGRPTGVGAQPQHF. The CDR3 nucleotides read TGTGCCAGCAGTGAACTCCCGGGCAGGCCCACGGGGGTCGGGGCTCAGCCCCAGCATTTT.